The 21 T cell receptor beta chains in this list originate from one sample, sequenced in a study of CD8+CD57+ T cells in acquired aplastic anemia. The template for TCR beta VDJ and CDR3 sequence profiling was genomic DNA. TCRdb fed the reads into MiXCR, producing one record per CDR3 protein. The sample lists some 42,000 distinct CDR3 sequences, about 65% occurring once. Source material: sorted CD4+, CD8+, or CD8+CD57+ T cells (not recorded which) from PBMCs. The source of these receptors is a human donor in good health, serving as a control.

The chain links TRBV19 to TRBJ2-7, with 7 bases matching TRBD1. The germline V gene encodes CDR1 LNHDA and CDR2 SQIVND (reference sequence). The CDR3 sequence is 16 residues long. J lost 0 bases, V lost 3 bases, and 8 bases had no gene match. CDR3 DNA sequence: TGTGCCAGTAGTATCCCCGGGACAGCGAGCTCCTACGAGCAGTACTTC. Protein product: CASSIPGTASSYEQYF. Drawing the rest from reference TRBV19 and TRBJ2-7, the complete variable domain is DGGITQSPKYLFRKEGQNVTLSCEQNLNHDAMYWYRQDPGQGLRLIYYSQIVNDFQKGDIAEGYSVSREKKESFPLTVTSAQKNPTAFYLCASSIPGTASSYEQYFGPGTRLTVT.

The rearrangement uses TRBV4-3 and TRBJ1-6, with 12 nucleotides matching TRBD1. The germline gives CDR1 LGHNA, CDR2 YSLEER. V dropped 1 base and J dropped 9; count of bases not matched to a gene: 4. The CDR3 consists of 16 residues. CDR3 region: CASSQVGTGGFSPLHF. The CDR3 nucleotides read TGCGCCAGCAGCCAAGTTGGGACAGGGGGCTTTTCACCCCTCCACTTT.

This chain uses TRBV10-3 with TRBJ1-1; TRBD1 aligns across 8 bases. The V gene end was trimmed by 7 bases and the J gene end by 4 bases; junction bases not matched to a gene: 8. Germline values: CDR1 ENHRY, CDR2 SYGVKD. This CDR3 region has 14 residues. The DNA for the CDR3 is TGTGCCATCACCGCGACAGGGGTTGTCACTGAAGCTTTCTTT. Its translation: CAITATGVVTEAFF.

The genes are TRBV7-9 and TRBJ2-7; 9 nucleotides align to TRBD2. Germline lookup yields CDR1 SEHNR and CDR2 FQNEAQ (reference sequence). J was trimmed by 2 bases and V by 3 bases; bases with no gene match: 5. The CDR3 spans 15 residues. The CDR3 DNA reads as TGTGCCAGCAGCTTCCTAGCGGGAACGACCTACGAGCAGTACGTC. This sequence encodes CASSFLAGTTYEQYV.

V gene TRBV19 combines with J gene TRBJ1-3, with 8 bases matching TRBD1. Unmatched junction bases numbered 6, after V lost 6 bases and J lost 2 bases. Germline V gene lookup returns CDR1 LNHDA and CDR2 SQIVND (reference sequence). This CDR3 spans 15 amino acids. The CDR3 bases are TGTGCCAGTAGCTTGGGACAGGCCGCTGGAAACACCATATATTTT. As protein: CASSLGQAAGNTIYF.

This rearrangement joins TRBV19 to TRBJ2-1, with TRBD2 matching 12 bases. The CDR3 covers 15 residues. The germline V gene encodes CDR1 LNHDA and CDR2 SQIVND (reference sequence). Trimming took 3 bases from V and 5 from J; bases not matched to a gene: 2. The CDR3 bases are TGTGCCAGTAGTATCCTAGCGGGGGGGGACAATGAGCAGTTCTTC. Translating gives CASSILAGGDNEQFF.

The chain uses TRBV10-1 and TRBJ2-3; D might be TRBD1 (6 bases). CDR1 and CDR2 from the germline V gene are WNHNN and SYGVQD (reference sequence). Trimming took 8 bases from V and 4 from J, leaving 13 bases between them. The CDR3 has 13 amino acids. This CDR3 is CASSGHQADTQYF. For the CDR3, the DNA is TGCGCCAGCTCGGGACATCAGGCAGATACGCAGTATTTT.

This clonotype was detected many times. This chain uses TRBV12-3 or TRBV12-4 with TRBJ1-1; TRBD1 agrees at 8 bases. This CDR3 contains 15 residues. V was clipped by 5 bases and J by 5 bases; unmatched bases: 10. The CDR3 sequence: CASSLTGTGGTEAFF. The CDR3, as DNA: TGTGCCAGCAGTCTAACGGGGACAGGTGGGACTGAAGCTTTCTTT.

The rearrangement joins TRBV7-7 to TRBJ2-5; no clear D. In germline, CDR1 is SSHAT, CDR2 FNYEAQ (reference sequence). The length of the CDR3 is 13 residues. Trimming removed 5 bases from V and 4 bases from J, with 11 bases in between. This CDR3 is CASSTPLGETQYF. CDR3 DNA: TGTGCCAGCAGCACTCCTTTGGGAGAGACCCAGTACTTC. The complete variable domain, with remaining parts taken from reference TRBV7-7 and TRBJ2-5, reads GAGVSQSPRYKVTKRGQDVTLRCDPISSHATLYWYQQALGQGPEFLTYFNYEAQPDKSGLPSDRFSAERPEGSISTLTIQRTEQRDSAMYRCASSTPLGETQYFGPGTRLLVL.

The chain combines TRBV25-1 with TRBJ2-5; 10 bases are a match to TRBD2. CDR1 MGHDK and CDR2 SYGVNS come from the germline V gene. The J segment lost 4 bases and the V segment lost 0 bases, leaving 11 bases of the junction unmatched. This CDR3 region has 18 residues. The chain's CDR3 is CASSEYGSASSGGETQYF. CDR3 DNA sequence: TGTGCCAGCAGTGAATATGGGTCCGCCTCTAGCGGGGGAGAGACCCAGTACTTC.

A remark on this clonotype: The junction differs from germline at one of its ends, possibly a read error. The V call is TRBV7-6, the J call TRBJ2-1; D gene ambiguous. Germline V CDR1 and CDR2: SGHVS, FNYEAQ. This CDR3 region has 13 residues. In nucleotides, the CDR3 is TGTGCCAGCAGCTTGGTTGGGCAGCCTGAGCAGCTCTTC. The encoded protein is CASSLVGQPEQLF.

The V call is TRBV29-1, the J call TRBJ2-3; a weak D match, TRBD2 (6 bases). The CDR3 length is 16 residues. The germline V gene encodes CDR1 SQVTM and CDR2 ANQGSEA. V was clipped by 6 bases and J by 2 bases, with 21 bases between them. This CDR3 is CSVSGGVFEDTDTQYF. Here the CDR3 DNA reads TGCAGCGTATCCGGCGGGGTCTTCGAGGACACAGATACGCAGTATTTT.

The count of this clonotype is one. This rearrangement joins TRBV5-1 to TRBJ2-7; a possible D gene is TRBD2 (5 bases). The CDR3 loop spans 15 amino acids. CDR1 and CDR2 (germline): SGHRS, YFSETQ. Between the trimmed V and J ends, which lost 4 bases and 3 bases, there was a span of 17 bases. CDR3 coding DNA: TGCGCCAGCAGCCCCGAAACGGGGAGAGTCTACGAGCAGTACTTC. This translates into CASSPETGRVYEQYF.

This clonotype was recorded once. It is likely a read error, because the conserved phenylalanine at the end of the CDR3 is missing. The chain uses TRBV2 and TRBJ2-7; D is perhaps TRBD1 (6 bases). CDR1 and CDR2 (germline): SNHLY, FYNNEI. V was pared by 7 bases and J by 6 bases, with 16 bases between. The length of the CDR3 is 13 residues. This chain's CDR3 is CASIAGGGGEQYL. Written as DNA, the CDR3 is TGTGCCAGCATCGCCGGTGGGGGCGGCGAGCAGTACCTC.

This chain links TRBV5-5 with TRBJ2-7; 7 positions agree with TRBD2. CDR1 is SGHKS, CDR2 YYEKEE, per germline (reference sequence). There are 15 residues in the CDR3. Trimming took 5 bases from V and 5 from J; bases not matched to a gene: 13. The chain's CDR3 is CASSHDGGSGDEQYF. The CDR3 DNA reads TGTGCCAGCAGTCATGACGGCGGAAGCGGGGACGAGCAGTACTTC. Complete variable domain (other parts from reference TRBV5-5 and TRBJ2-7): DAGVTQSPTHLIKTRGQQVTLRCSPISGHKSVSWYQQVLGQGPQFIFQYYEKEERGRGNFPDRFSARQFPNYSSELNVNALLLGDSALYLCASSHDGGSGDEQYFGPGTRLTVT.

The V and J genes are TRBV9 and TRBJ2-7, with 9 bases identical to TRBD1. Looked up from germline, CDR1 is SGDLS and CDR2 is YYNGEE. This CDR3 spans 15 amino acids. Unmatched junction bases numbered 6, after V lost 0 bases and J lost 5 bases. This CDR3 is CASSVGTGARDEQYF. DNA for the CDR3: TGTGCCAGCAGCGTAGGGACAGGGGCGAGGGACGAGCAGTACTTC.

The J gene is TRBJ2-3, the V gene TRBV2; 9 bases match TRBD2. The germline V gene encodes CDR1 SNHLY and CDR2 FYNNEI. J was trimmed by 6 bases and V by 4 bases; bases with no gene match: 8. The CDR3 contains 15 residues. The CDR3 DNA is TGTGCCAGCAGTGTGCTAGCGGGGCGAGGGGATACGCAGTATTTT. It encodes CASSVLAGRGDTQYF.

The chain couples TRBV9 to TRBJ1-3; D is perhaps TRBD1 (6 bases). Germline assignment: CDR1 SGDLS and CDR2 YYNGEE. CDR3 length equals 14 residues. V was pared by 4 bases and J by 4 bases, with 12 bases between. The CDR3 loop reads CASSPQDRGNTIYF. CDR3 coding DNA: TGTGCCAGCAGCCCGCAAGACAGGGGAAACACCATATATTTT.

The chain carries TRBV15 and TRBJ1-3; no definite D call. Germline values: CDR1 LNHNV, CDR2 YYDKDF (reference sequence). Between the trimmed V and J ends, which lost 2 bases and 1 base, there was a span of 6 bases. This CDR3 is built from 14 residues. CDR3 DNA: TGTGCCACCAGCAGACGAGGATCTGGAAACACCATATATTTT. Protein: CATSRRGSGNTIYF.

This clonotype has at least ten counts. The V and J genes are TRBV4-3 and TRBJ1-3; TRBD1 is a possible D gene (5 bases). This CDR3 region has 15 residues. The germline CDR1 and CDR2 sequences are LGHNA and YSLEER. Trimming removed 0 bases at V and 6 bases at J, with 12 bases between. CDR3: CASSQDWGGENTIYF. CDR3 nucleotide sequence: TGCGCCAGCAGCCAAGACTGGGGGGGGGAAAACACCATATATTTT.

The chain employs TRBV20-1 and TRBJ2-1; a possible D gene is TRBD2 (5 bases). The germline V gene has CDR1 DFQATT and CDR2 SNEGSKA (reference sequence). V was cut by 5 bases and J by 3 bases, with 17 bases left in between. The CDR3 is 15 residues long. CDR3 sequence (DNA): TGCAGTGCTGGGAGTGGTGACTCTTACTACAATGAGCAGTTCTTC. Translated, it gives CSAGSGDSYYNEQFF.